The TCR beta chain described here comes from a study of cytomegalovirus exposure and HLA in healthy donors. The study, taken as a whole, reports: An assumption of roughly uniform sequencing depth across donors underlay the presence/absence analyses.

PCR used 60 Vbeta primers and 13 Jbeta primers. Sequencing was performed with immunoSEQ multiplex PCR; in TCRdb, only in-frame clones are kept and a portion is missing. The sample contains approximately 190,000 clones, approximately 85% of which appear only once. Worth noting for this clone: The antigen is unknown.

Per germline, CDR1 SEHNR and CDR2 FQNEAQ (reference sequence). This CDR3 is built from 16 residues. Trimming removed 5 bases at V and 5 bases at J, with 21 bases between. The rearrangement joins TRBV7-9 to TRBJ1-1, with D perhaps TRBD1 (6 bases). This TCR derives from a woman between 18 and 29 years old in good health and CMV-seronegative. The sequenced material came from PBMCs. The CDR3 nucleotides read TGTGCCAGCAGCCCCCCGGCGGGGGGCAGGAGGACTGAAGCTTTCTTT. Translating it yields CASSPPAGGRRTEAFF.